This T cell receptor beta chain was retrieved from a study of blood T cells in healthy people across ages. Study-level results: Naive CD4+ cell counts and diversity both ran higher in long-lived than in aged donors.

Sample-barcoded 5' priming and a J-beta primer mix drove a second PCR of roughly 6 to 12 cycles. TCRdb called the 5' RACE reads again in MiXCR, with one record for every CDR3 protein. The sample shows hundreds of thousands of distinct CDR3 sequences, more than 50% of them seen only once. A remark on this clonotype: No antigen is known for it.

The clonotype was recovered from a man in his forties in good health. The sequenced sample consisted of blood.

The CDR3 sequence is CASTSGAGWSSYNEQFF. CDR3 bases: TGTGCCAGCACTTCAGGAGCGGGGTGGAGCTCCTACAATGAGCAGTTCTTC. The chain recombines TRBV27 with TRBJ2-1; 7 bases fit TRBD2. This CDR3 region has 17 residues. CDR1 is MNHEY, CDR2 SMNVEV, per germline (reference sequence). V was clipped by 7 bases and J by 0 bases; unmatched bases: 12.